The sequence of this T cell receptor beta chain was determined in a study of T cell responses to AZD1222 COVID-19 vaccine. Study at large: The study pooled second doses at about 4 or about 12 weeks.

Here immunoSEQ multiplex PCR was the method, and the copy in TCRdb shows in-frame clones only, minus some. Here the sample spans roughly 100,000 clones, 82% being singletons. Points from the study as a whole: Donor demographics were predominantly white British with a female majority; clonal diversity may be underestimated. Spike was spanned by vaccine-associated CD4 TCRs, with dominance at 160-218 and 743-854. Two AZD1222 administrations were followed by greater Spike-specific TCR breadth and depth.

Losses at the gene ends were 5 bases for V and 9 bases for J; bases not matched to a gene: 7. From germline, CDR1 is LGHDT and CDR2 YNNKEL (reference sequence). CDR3 length: 14 residues. For this clone: Its target is not known.

The source of this sequence is an adult in good health. Material: peripheral blood, obtained on day 0 of AZD1222 vaccination. The rearrangement uses TRBV3-1 (or the pseudogene TRBV3-2) and TRBJ2-1; 10 bases map to TRBD1. CDR3 protein: CASSYGTGDIEQFF. The CDR3 DNA reads as TGTGCCAGCAGCTACGGGACAGGGGATATTGAGCAGTTCTTC.